A single sample gave rise to the 5 T cell receptor beta chains below, sequenced in a study of blood T cell repertoires in COVID-19. Profiling relied on immunoSEQ multiplex PCR, and the TCRdb table lists in-frame clones only, not all of them. The table has under 250,000 clones, about four fifths seen once; the top ten hold about 9%. Sequencing was done on a sample of peripheral blood. Source of these receptors: a man aged 35 to 55 with active or convalescent COVID-19.

The chain joins TRBV6-2 or TRBV6-3 to TRBJ2-7, with a possible D match to TRBD1 (6 bases). Germline CDR1 reads MNHEY; CDR2 reads SVGEGT. The V gene lost 5 bases and the J gene lost 3 bases, with 11 bases spanning the gap. This CDR3 comprises 13 residues. In DNA form, the CDR3 reads TGTGCCAGCAGTCGCACAGGGAACTACGAGCAGTACTTC. It codes for CASSRTGNYEQYF.

This rearrangement joins TRBV18 to TRBJ1-1, with D possibly TRBD1 on 6 matching bases. V was pared by 7 bases and J by 7 bases, with 16 bases between. Looked up from germline, CDR1 is KGHSH and CDR2 is LQKENI. This CDR3 contains 13 residues. This CDR3 is CASFEGVRGEAFF. CDR3 sequence (DNA): TGTGCCAGCTTCGAGGGGGTACGGGGTGAAGCTTTCTTT.

The chain links TRBV28 to TRBJ2-1; 12 bases are a match to TRBD2. CDR3 length: 16 residues. Germline CDR1 MDHEN, CDR2 SYDVKM. V trimming: 1 base; J trimming: 9 bases; junction bases outside the gene matches: 7. The CDR3 protein is CASSLYLAGGPSEQFF. CDR3 DNA sequence: TGTGCCAGCAGTTTATACCTAGCGGGAGGGCCCAGTGAGCAGTTCTTC.

The chain recombines TRBV19 with TRBJ1-1; 9 positions agree with TRBD1. Germline V lookup: CDR1 LNHDA, CDR2 SQIVND (reference sequence). Trimming removed 3 bases from V and 1 base from J; junction bases left unmatched: 6. The CDR3 totals 16 residues. The CDR3 region is CASSIGQGTSNTEAFF. As DNA, the CDR3 is TGTGCCAGTAGTATCGGACAGGGGACCTCGAACACTGAAGCTTTCTTT.

This clone was seen just once. Other DNA sequences in this specimen translate into the identical CDR3. The J gene is TRBJ1-3, the V gene TRBV7-2, with 10 positions matching TRBD1. The CDR3 is 15 residues long. Germline V gene sequence: CDR1 SGHTA, CDR2 FQGNSA. The J segment lost 2 bases and the V segment lost 5 bases, leaving 3 bases of the junction unmatched. DNA of the CDR3: TGTGCCAGCAGCCCTGGACAGGGGGCTGGAAACACCATATATTTT. It codes for CASSPGQGAGNTIYF.